This entry lists 2 T cell receptor beta chains sequenced from one sample in a study of T cell responses to AZD1222 COVID-19 vaccine. Clones were read by immunoSEQ multiplex PCR, and TCRdb kept only the in-frame ones, dropping some. The repertoire holds about 120,000 clones, with just under 95% as singletons. The source was peripheral blood, collected on day 0 of AZD1222 vaccination. These receptors came from an adult in good health.

V gene TRBV3-1 (or the pseudogene TRBV3-2) combines with J gene TRBJ2-7, with D perhaps TRBD2 (6 bases). The CDR3 totals 16 residues. The V gene lost 4 bases and the J gene lost 2 bases, with 18 bases spanning the gap. In germline, CDR1 is LGHDT, CDR2 YNNKEL (reference sequence). The CDR3 loop is CASSPPEGTGAYEQYF. In nucleotides, the CDR3 is TGTGCCAGCAGCCCCCCCGAGGGAACGGGAGCCTACGAGCAGTACTTC.

This chain links TRBV9 with TRBJ2-3; D is uncertain. Per the germline V gene, CDR1 is SGDLS and CDR2 is YYNGEE. With 4 bases removed from V and 4 bases from J, the gap between germline ends came to 10 bases. The CDR3 is 13 residues long. The CDR3 protein is CASSPSGPDTQYF. The CDR3 bases are TGTGCCAGCAGCCCTTCCGGGCCAGATACGCAGTATTTT.